Following are 23 T cell receptor beta chains from one sample sequenced in a study of T cell repertoires in cytomegalovirus infection. TCRdb recomputed calls from the reads with MiXCR, one row per CDR3 protein. The sample contains fewer than 950,000 distinct CDR3 sequences, approximately 32% of which appear only once. The antigens for these receptors are not known. Source: cultured CD8+ T cells from PBMCs, taken from culture after CMV antigen stimulation. Source of these receptors: a human donor in good health (CMV status not recorded). Some clones in this sample may be carry-over from other donors' samples.

The chain combines TRBV5-6 with TRBJ2-1; D perhaps matches TRBD2 (6 bases). The CDR3 sequence is 16 residues long. The germline V and J ends were trimmed by 4 bases and 2 bases, with 16 bases remaining between them. Germline V gene data show CDR1 as SGHDT and CDR2 as YYEEEE. CDR3 in DNA: TGTGCCAGCAGCCCGGACTACCTCGGGCCCTACAATGAGCAGTTCTTC. As protein: CASSPDYLGPYNEQFF.

This clonotype was counted a few times. This chain joins TRBV20-1 and TRBJ1-5; weak D call: TRBD1 (5 bases). The CDR3 is 13 amino acids. The V and J ends lost 6 bases and 2 bases respectively, with 11 bases between them. CDR1 and CDR2 (germline): DFQATT, SNEGSKA (reference sequence). The CDR3 protein is CSARGFGNQPQHF. The CDR3 DNA is TGCAGTGCAAGGGGTTTTGGCAATCAGCCCCAGCATTTT.

The sample holds a few counts of this clonotype. The J gene is TRBJ1-2, the V gene TRBV6-6; 7 nucleotides agree with TRBD1. With 2 bases clipped from V and 2 bases from J, the junction kept 8 bases outside the gene matches. The CDR3 is 16 residues long. Germline V gene sequence: CDR1 MNHNY, CDR2 SVGAGI (reference sequence). CDR3 in amino acids: CASSYDQGGQNYGYTF. The CDR3 coding sequence is TGTGCCAGCAGTTACGATCAGGGGGGCCAAAACTATGGCTACACCTTC.

The chain uses TRBV5-6 and TRBJ2-1, with 8 bases lining up with TRBD2. Germline CDR1 is SGHDT and CDR2 is YYEEEE. The CDR3 spans 16 residues. V lost 4 bases and J lost 5; bases outside the gene matches: 11. The DNA for the CDR3 is TGTGCCAGCAGCCCGCGACCAGCGGGGGTACACAATGAGCAGTTCTTC. Residues: CASSPRPAGVHNEQFF.

The chain couples TRBV2 to TRBJ2-5; 7 nucleotides align to TRBD2. Looked up from germline, CDR1 is SNHLY and CDR2 is FYNNEI. J gave up 2 bases and V 6 bases, and 6 bases lay outside the gene matches. The CDR3 totals 14 residues. CDR3 coding DNA: TGTGCCAGCAGGCCAGAGCGGGGACAAGAGACCCAGTACTTC. Residues: CASRPERGQETQYF.

For this clonotype: With a much larger clone just one base away, this may be a read error. The chain employs TRBV7-2 and TRBJ2-3; D remains unclear. V was cut by 6 bases and J by 6 bases, with 22 bases left in between. The CDR3 has 16 residues. Per germline, CDR1 SGHTA and CDR2 FQGNSA. CDR3 bases: TGTGCCAGCAGGCTGCGGAATTTCTCACTAATCGATACGCAGTATTTT. Its protein product is CASRLRNFSLIDTQYF.

The gene calls are TRBV6-1 and TRBJ2-2; TRBD1 matches 9 bases. Germline CDR1 is MNHNS and CDR2 is SASEGT. V shed 5 bases and J 1 base; nucleotides not matched to a gene: 5. This CDR3 is 16 amino acids long. The CDR3 DNA sequence: TGTGCCAGCAGTACCGGACAGGGGTTGAACACCGGGGAGCTGTTTTTT. Encoded protein: CASSTGQGLNTGELFF.

The rearrangement joins TRBV6-5 to TRBJ2-4; 8 nucleotides line up with TRBD1. This CDR3 spans 13 amino acids. Germline CDR1 MNHEY, CDR2 SVGAGI. V trimming: 7 bases; J trimming: 8 bases; junction bases outside the gene matches: 7. The CDR3 reads CASTETGDDIQYF. For the CDR3, the DNA is TGTGCCAGCACCGAGACAGGGGATGACATTCAGTACTTC.

This clonotype was counted only a few times. V is TRBV27 and J is TRBJ2-7; TRBD1 aligns across 7 bases. Germline CDR1 is MNHEY and CDR2 is SMNVEV (reference sequence). The CDR3 contains 15 residues. V was pared by 2 bases and J by 4 bases, with 8 bases of the junction left unmatched. The CDR3 loop is CASSLVYTGVYEQYF. The CDR3 coding sequence is TGTGCCAGCAGTTTAGTATATACAGGGGTTTACGAGCAGTACTTC.

This clonotype was picked up a small number of times. The J gene is TRBJ1-5, the V gene TRBV7-9; 7 bases line up with TRBD1. J gave up 3 bases and V 5 bases, and 7 bases lay outside the gene matches. From germline, CDR1 is SEHNR and CDR2 FQNEAQ (reference sequence). The CDR3 covers 15 residues. In nucleotides, the CDR3 is TGTGCCAGCAGCGGCACGGACAGGCCCAATCAGCCCCAGCATTTT. Amino acids: CASSGTDRPNQPQHF.

The rearrangement links TRBV7-9 to TRBJ2-5; D is perhaps TRBD1 (6 bases). V was trimmed by 6 bases and J by 0 bases, leaving 14 bases between them. CDR1 is SEHNR, CDR2 FQNEAQ, per germline (reference sequence). The CDR3 runs to 15 residues. The CDR3 loop is CASRLSGQYQETQYF. The CDR3 DNA reads TGTGCCAGCAGGCTCTCAGGACAGTACCAAGAGACCCAGTACTTC. Using reference TRBV7-9 and TRBJ2-5 for the parts outside the CDR3, the full variable domain is DTGVSQNPRHKITKRGQNVTFRCDPISEHNRLYWYRQTLGQGPEFLTYFQNEAQLEKSRLLSDRFSAERPKGSFSTLEIQRTEQGDSAMYLCASRLSGQYQETQYFGPGTRLLVL.

The genes are TRBV28 and TRBJ2-5, with no clear D. The ends were cut back, 8 bases at V and 1 base at J, with 5 bases in the middle. Germline lookup yields CDR1 MDHEN and CDR2 SYDVKM. The CDR3 sequence is 11 residues long. For the CDR3, the DNA is TGTGCCAGCGAGAGCCAAGAGACCCAGTACTTC. Its protein product is CASESQETQYF.

The rearrangement joins TRBV11-3 to TRBJ2-3; 8 bases fit TRBD1. The CDR3 extends over 14 amino acids. V dropped 6 bases and J dropped 4; count of bases not matched to a gene: 6. Germline V gene data show CDR1 as SGHNT and CDR2 as YENEEA. The CDR3 DNA reads as TGTGCCAGCAGTCGCAGGGGGCGCCCAGATACGCAGTATTTT. Its translation is CASSRRGRPDTQYF.

The V call is TRBV13, the J call TRBJ2-7; D is unresolved. The CDR3 runs 15 residues. Per germline, CDR1 PRHDT and CDR2 FYEKMQ (reference sequence). The V end was cut by 5 bases, the J end by 0 bases, with 14 bases between. The CDR3 protein is CASSKTDRPSYEQYF. The CDR3 nucleotides are TGTGCCAGCAGCAAGACGGACCGCCCCTCCTACGAGCAGTACTTC. Full variable domain (missing parts from reference TRBV13 and TRBJ2-7): AAGVIQSPRHLIKEKRETATLKCYPIPRHDTVYWYQQGPGQDPQFLISFYEKMQSDKGSIPDRFSAQQFSDYHSELNMSSLELGDSALYFCASSKTDRPSYEQYFGPGTRLTVT.

The chain links TRBV28 to TRBJ1-5, with D uncertain. V dropped 3 bases and J dropped 8 bases, with 8 bases sitting between them. This CDR3 comprises 12 residues. Germline values: CDR1 MDHEN, CDR2 SYDVKM. As DNA, the CDR3 is TGTGCCAGCAGTTTCCCAGAGAAGCCCCAGCATTTT. Translated, it gives CASSFPEKPQHF.

This clonotype was seen a handful of times. The chain has TRBV7-9 and TRBJ2-3, with 8 bases fitting TRBD2. The V and J ends lost 5 bases and 0 bases, in that order; junction bases with no gene match: 7. The CDR3 extends over 16 amino acids. Germline-derived CDR1 and CDR2 are SEHNR and FQNEAQ (reference sequence). CDR3 residues: CASSLSQRGSTDTQYF. The DNA for the CDR3 is TGTGCCAGCAGCCTGAGCCAGCGGGGGAGCACAGATACGCAGTATTTT.

This chain uses TRBV9 with TRBJ1-1; D unclear. V was trimmed by 2 bases and J by 4 bases, leaving 12 bases between them. From germline, CDR1 is SGDLS and CDR2 YYNGEE. There are 14 residues in the CDR3. CDR3 protein: CASSVLLVGTEAFF. CDR3 sequence (DNA): TGTGCCAGCAGCGTCCTCTTGGTGGGCACTGAAGCTTTCTTT.

This clonotype has a handful of counts. V usage is TRBV27 and J usage is TRBJ2-3; D unclear. This CDR3 region has 13 residues. Trimming shortened V by 6 bases and J by 0 bases, and 7 bases separated the two germline ends. In germline, CDR1 is MNHEY, CDR2 SMNVEV (reference sequence). The CDR3 DNA sequence: TGTGCCAGCAGACGACCCAGCACAGATACGCAGTATTTT. Encoded protein: CASRRPSTDTQYF.

This clonotype showed up many times. This chain uses TRBV7-2 with TRBJ2-4; TRBD2 matches at 7 bases. V lost 2 bases, J lost 5 bases, and 6 bases stayed unmatched. Germline lookup yields CDR1 SGHTA and CDR2 FQGNSA. This CDR3 comprises 15 residues. In nucleotides, the CDR3 is TGTGCCAGCAGCTTAAGAGCTGGGAGGGAAAACATTCAGTACTTC. Translating gives CASSLRAGRENIQYF.

This clonotype was picked up a small number of times. The chain joins TRBV7-9 to TRBJ2-2, with a possible D match to TRBD1 (6 bases). This CDR3 is 16 amino acids long. CDR1 is SEHNR and CDR2 is FQNEAQ in the germline V gene (reference sequence). V was trimmed by 5 bases and J by 6 bases, leaving 19 bases between them. CDR3 nucleotides: TGTGCCAGCAGCCCAACAGGGTATAGTCGCGCCGGGGAGCTGTTTTTT. Translating it yields CASSPTGYSRAGELFF.

This clonotype showed up just a few times. The gene calls are TRBV6-2 or TRBV6-3 and TRBJ2-7; the D is unclear. Germline V gene lookup returns CDR1 MNHEY and CDR2 SVGEGT. The CDR3 consists of 15 residues. Trimming pared 5 bases from V and 6 bases from J, leaving 20 bases between. CDR3 amino acids: CASSPLTGSPVEQYV. The CDR3 DNA follows: TGTGCCAGCAGTCCCCTCACGGGCTCTCCGGTCGAGCAGTACGTC.

The V gene is TRBV4-1, the J gene TRBJ2-3; a weak D match, TRBD2 (7 bases). Germline V gives CDR1 MGHRA, CDR2 YSYEKL. This CDR3 has 17 amino acids. The germline V and J ends were trimmed by 0 bases and 2 bases, with 15 bases remaining between them. The CDR3 is CASSQDEAGADTDTQYF. The CDR3 nucleotides are TGCGCCAGCAGCCAAGATGAGGCGGGGGCCGACACAGATACGCAGTATTTT.

This clonotype was detected only a few times. The chain employs TRBV9 and TRBJ2-1; 16 nucleotides agree with TRBD2. Looked up from germline, CDR1 is SGDLS and CDR2 is YYNGEE. CDR3 length: 19 residues. The trim removed 2 bases at V and 4 bases at J, leaving 9 bases unmatched. The CDR3 loop is CASSVSSEGLAGGYNEQFF. The CDR3 DNA sequence: TGTGCCAGCAGCGTCTCAAGCGAGGGACTAGCGGGGGGGTACAATGAGCAGTTCTTC.